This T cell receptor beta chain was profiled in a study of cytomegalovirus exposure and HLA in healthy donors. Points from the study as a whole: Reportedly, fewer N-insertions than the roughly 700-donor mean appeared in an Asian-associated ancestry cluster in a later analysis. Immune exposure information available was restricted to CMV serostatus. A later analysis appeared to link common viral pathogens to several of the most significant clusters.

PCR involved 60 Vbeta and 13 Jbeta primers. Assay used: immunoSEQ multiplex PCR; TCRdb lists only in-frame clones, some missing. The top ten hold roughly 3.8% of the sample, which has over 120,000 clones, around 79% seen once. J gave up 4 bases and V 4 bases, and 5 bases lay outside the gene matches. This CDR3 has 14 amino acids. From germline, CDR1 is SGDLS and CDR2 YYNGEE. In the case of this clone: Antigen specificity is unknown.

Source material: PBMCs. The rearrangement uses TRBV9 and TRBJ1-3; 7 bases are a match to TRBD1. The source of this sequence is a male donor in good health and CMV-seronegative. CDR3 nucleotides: TGTGCCAGCAGCCGGTGGGACAGCGGAAACACCATATATTTT. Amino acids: CASSRWDSGNTIYF. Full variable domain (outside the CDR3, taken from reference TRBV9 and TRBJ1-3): DSGVTQTPKHLITATGQRVTLRCSPRSGDLSVYWYQQSLDQGLQFLIQYYNGEERAKGNILERFSAQQFPDLHSELNLSSLELGDSALYFCASSRWDSGNTIYFGEGSWLTVV.